The text below deals with one T cell receptor (beta chain). What it recognizes is unknown. The CDR3 extends over 14 amino acids. CDR1 and CDR2 (germline): SGHTA, FQGNSA. V was pared by 5 bases and J by 6 bases, with 13 bases between. The entry originates in a study of T cell responses to AZD1222 COVID-19 vaccine. Overall study results and limits: Nearly half of spike-specific TCRs reportedly target variant regions that are unmutated in the B.1.351 and B.1.1.7 variants. Just a handful of people given AZD1222 tested seropositive at baseline. Donors in the cohort were predominantly white British and more often female, and clonal diversity was possibly underestimated. Two AZD1222 doses significantly raised spike-specific TCR breadth and depth over controls.

Sequencing was performed with immunoSEQ multiplex PCR; in TCRdb, only in-frame clones are kept and a portion is missing. In the table there are 100,000 to 150,000 clones, roughly 92% of which are singletons. Sequencing was performed on peripheral blood, taken 28 days after the second AZD1222 dose. This TCR was sampled from an adult who received the AZD1222 COVID-19 vaccine. V and J are TRBV7-2 and TRBJ2-2; maybe TRBD2 (6 bases). CDR3 sequence (DNA): TGTGCCAGCAGCCTAGGACTAAATGCCGGGGAGCTGTTTTTT. Translation: CASSLGLNAGELFF.